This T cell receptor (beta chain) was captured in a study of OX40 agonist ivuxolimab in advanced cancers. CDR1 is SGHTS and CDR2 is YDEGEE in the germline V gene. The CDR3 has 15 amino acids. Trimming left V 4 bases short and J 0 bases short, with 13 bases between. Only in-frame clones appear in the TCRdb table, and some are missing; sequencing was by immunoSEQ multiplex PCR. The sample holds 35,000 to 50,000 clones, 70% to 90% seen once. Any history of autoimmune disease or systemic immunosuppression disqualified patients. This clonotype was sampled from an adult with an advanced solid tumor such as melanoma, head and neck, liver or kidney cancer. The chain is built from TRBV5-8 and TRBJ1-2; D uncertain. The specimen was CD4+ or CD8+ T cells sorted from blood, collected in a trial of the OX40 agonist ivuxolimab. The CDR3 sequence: CASSSQDLANYGYTF. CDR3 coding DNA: TGTGCCAGCAGCAGTCAGGACCTAGCTAACTATGGCTACACCTTC.